Below, 28 T cell receptor beta chains from the same sample are listed, as sequenced in a study of identical twins. TCRdb re-called the 5' RACE reads through MiXCR, storing one row per CDR3 protein. The table includes 700,000 to 950,000 distinct CDR3 sequences, 12% detected once. This sample was shared with a second study, whose subject was yellow fever vaccine responses in identical twins.

Sequenced input: PBMCs. Receptors were obtained from a young woman in good health.

This clonotype was detected many times. J is TRBJ2-3 and V is TRBV29-1; the D gene is possibly TRBD2 (6 bases). Trimming cost V 6 bases and J 1 base, with 14 bases left between them. CDR1 is SQVTM, CDR2 ANQGSEA, per germline. The CDR3 has 14 amino acids. This CDR3 reads CSVLRDWGTDTQYF. For the CDR3, the DNA is TGCAGCGTGCTCCGGGACTGGGGCACAGATACGCAGTATTTT.

The chain employs TRBV5-1 and TRBJ1-1, with 8 bases aligning to TRBD1. The CDR3 has 13 residues. Germline V CDR1 and CDR2: SGHRS, YFSETQ. V gave up 4 bases and J gave up 7 bases; unmatched junction bases: 6. CDR3 amino acids: CASSTGQGYEAFF. CDR3 DNA: TGCGCCAGCAGCACCGGACAGGGCTATGAAGCTTTCTTT. The full variable domain, completed using reference TRBV5-1 and TRBJ1-1, is KAGVTQTPRYLIKTRGQQVTLSCSPISGHRSVSWYQQTPGQGLQFLFEYFSETQRNKGNFPGRFSGRQFSNSRSEMNVSTLELGDSALYLCASSTGQGYEAFFGQGTRLTVV.

This chain uses TRBV3-1 with TRBJ2-4; 7 positions agree with TRBD2. The trim removed 0 bases at V and 8 bases at J, leaving 10 bases unmatched. The CDR3 loop spans 16 amino acids. Germline loops: CDR1 LGHDT, CDR2 YNNKEL (reference sequence). CDR3 coding DNA: TGTGCCAGCAGCCAAGACGGAACAGCGGGGCGGGACATTCAGTACTTC. Translation gives CASSQDGTAGRDIQYF. Variable domain in full (rest from reference TRBV3-1 and TRBJ2-4): DTAVSQTPKYLVTQMGNDKSIKCEQNLGHDTMYWYKQDSKKFLKIMFSYNNKELIINETVPNRFSPKSPDKAHLNLHINSLELGDSAVYFCASSQDGTAGRDIQYFGAGTRLSVL.

In its sample, this clonotype was seen a few times. The rearrangement uses TRBV4-2 and TRBJ2-7, with D hard to call. Trimming removed 2 bases at V and 2 bases at J, with 10 bases between. The CDR3 is made up of 14 amino acids. Germline-derived CDR1 and CDR2 are LGHNA and YNFKEQ. The DNA of the CDR3 is TGTGCCAGCAGCCAAACTACGTTAGCCTACGAGCAGTACTTC. It yields the protein CASSQTTLAYEQYF.

The CDR3 protein is CASSHPRGDRELSNQPQHF. The DNA of the CDR3 is TGCGCCAGCAGCCACCCCCGTGGGGACAGGGAACTTAGCAATCAGCCCCAGCATTTT. V usage is TRBV4-1 and J usage is TRBJ1-5, with TRBD1 identical over 9 bases. CDR1 MGHRA and CDR2 YSYEKL come from the germline V gene. The CDR3 has 19 amino acids. V lost 3 bases and J lost 0; bases outside the gene matches: 12.

The chain couples TRBV28 to TRBJ2-4, with D unclear. The CDR3 loop spans 13 amino acids. The germline V gene encodes CDR1 MDHEN and CDR2 SYDVKM. Trimming stripped 6 bases from V and 9 bases from J, with 15 bases between. The CDR3 sequence: CASSPQLLGIQYF. The CDR3 region has the DNA TGTGCCAGCAGCCCCCAGCTGTTGGGCATTCAGTACTTC.

This clonotype was found a few times. J is TRBJ2-5 and V is TRBV28; 7 positions agree with TRBD2. The V gene end was trimmed by 1 base and the J gene end by 9 bases; junction bases not matched to a gene: 20. CDR3 length: 18 residues. From germline, CDR1 is MDHEN and CDR2 SYDVKM. CDR3 DNA: TGTGCCAGCAGTTTATCGGGGGGTAGTAGCTTCCCCCAAGGGGCCCAGTACTTC. Translation: CASSLSGGSSFPQGAQYF.

V is TRBV11-1 and J is TRBJ2-1; a weak D match, TRBD1 (5 bases). The germline V gene has CDR1 SGHAT and CDR2 FQDESV (reference sequence). Trimming took 5 bases from V and 3 from J, leaving 23 bases between them. The CDR3 spans 18 residues. The CDR3 region has the DNA TGTGCCAGCAGCCCCCCTCAGGGTATCATGGAAGGCTACAATGAGCAGTTCTTC. Its protein is CASSPPQGIMEGYNEQFF.

This clonotype has a handful of counts. The chain is built from TRBV6-1 and TRBJ2-1; 8 positions agree with TRBD2. CDR1 is MNHNS, CDR2 SASEGT, per germline. Trimming took 7 bases from V and 4 from J; bases not matched to a gene: 6. This CDR3 is 14 amino acids long. The CDR3 nucleotides read TGTGCCAGCAAAAGGACTAGCAGATACAATGAGCAGTTCTTC. Its translation: CASKRTSRYNEQFF.

This clonotype was observed a few times. This chain connects TRBV3-1 to TRBJ2-1, with D maybe TRBD2 (6 bases). V was cut by 5 bases and J by 7 bases, with 18 bases left in between. The CDR3 contains 15 residues. In germline, CDR1 is LGHDT, CDR2 YNNKEL (reference sequence). The CDR3 reads CASSFSGNLGNEQFF. The DNA for the CDR3 is TGTGCCAGCAGCTTTAGCGGTAACTTAGGGAATGAGCAGTTCTTC.

This clonotype was seen a few times. V and J are TRBV5-1 and TRBJ2-1, with 8 nucleotides matching TRBD1. CDR1 is SGHRS and CDR2 is YFSETQ in the germline V gene. The CDR3 has 15 amino acids. With 2 bases clipped from V and 7 bases from J, the junction kept 8 bases outside the gene matches. CDR3 DNA sequence: TGCGCCAGCAGCTTAACCGGGACAGGTAATAATGAGCAGTTCTTC. It is translated as CASSLTGTGNNEQFF.

Many counts were recorded for this clonotype. The chain recombines TRBV20-1 with TRBJ1-6; 10 bases map to TRBD1. CDR1 DFQATT and CDR2 SNEGSKA come from the germline V gene (reference sequence). The length of the CDR3 is 15 residues. The trim removed 2 bases at V and 7 bases at J, leaving 5 bases unmatched. The CDR3 is CSARSSGQGNSPLHF. CDR3 nucleotide sequence: TGCAGTGCTAGATCCTCGGGACAGGGGAATTCACCCCTCCACTTT.

The chain uses TRBV5-6 and TRBJ2-5; 12 nucleotides agree with TRBD2. CDR1 is SGHDT, CDR2 YYEEEE, per germline. CDR3 length: 16 residues. Trimming at V came to 1 base and at J to 4 bases, leaving 5 bases not matched to a gene. The CDR3 DNA reads TGTGCCAGCAGCTTGACCGGGACTAGCGGGCGAGAGACCCAGTACTTC. Encoded protein: CASSLTGTSGRETQYF.

The chain joins TRBV6-5 to TRBJ1-2, with D perhaps TRBD1 (5 bases). Trimming cost V 8 bases and J 2 bases, with 9 bases left between them. CDR1 is MNHEY, CDR2 SVGAGI, per germline. The CDR3 is 12 amino acids. CDR3 bases: TGTGCCAGCGTCGGGGGGAACTATGGCTACACCTTC. This codes for CASVGGNYGYTF.

A note on this clonotype: One end of the junction fails to match germline, which may point to a read error. This chain uses TRBV7-9 with TRBJ1-1; maybe TRBD1 (5 bases). CDR1 is SEHNR, CDR2 FQNEAQ, per germline (reference sequence). CDR3 length: 14 residues. The CDR3 coding sequence is TGTGCCAGCAGCCCAGTCGGGGCGGACACTGAAGCTTTCTTC. Residues: CASSPVGADTEAFF.

This clonotype was recorded a few times. The chain combines TRBV5-1 with TRBJ2-7; 9 bases line up with TRBD1. The CDR3 spans 14 residues. J lost 2 bases, V lost 7 bases, and 7 bases had no gene match. In germline, CDR1 is SGHRS, CDR2 YFSETQ. CDR3 in amino acids: CASETGQGPYEQYF. In DNA form, the CDR3 reads TGCGCCAGCGAAACGGGACAGGGCCCCTACGAGCAGTACTTC.

This clonotype was detected only a few times. V and J are TRBV28 and TRBJ2-1, with D possibly being TRBD1 or TRBD2 (6 bases each). V was clipped by 1 base and J by 7 bases, with 14 bases between them. Germline values: CDR1 MDHEN, CDR2 SYDVKM. The CDR3 covers 15 residues. This CDR3 reads CASSLFGGRGNEQFF. The CDR3 DNA follows: TGTGCCAGCAGTTTATTTGGGGGGCGAGGGAATGAGCAGTTCTTC.

This clonotype was seen more than once but under ten times. This rearrangement joins TRBV20-1 to TRBJ2-3; 11 bases are a match to TRBD2. Germline CDR1 DFQATT, CDR2 SNEGSKA (reference sequence). Trimming took 2 bases from V and 4 from J; bases not matched to a gene: 11. The CDR3 has 17 amino acids. The CDR3, as DNA: TGCAGTGCTAGAAAGACTAGCGGGATTTTCCGGGCAGATACGCAGTATTTT. Protein: CSARKTSGIFRADTQYF.

The chain employs TRBV12-3 or TRBV12-4 and TRBJ2-5, with D uncertain. CDR3 length: 12 residues. V gave up 6 bases and J gave up 4 bases, with 9 bases separating them. In DNA form, the CDR3 reads TGTGCCAGCAGCCGGATTGTAGAGACCCAGTACTTC. This encodes CASSRIVETQYF.

This clonotype has just a few counts. The chain employs TRBV4-1 and TRBJ1-1; D remains ambiguous. CDR3 size: 17 residues. Germline CDR1 is MGHRA and CDR2 is YSYEKL. Trimming stripped 4 bases from V and 3 bases from J, with 21 bases between. The CDR3 protein is CASSPPTGFVGDTEAFF. The CDR3 bases are TGCGCCAGCAGCCCGCCGACGGGTTTTGTTGGGGACACTGAAGCTTTCTTT.

This clonotype occurred a few times. The chain combines TRBV12-3 or TRBV12-4 with TRBJ2-3, with 7 bases identical to TRBD1. Trimming removed 3 bases from V and 4 bases from J; junction bases left unmatched: 13. This CDR3 has 17 amino acids. The CDR3 nucleotides read TGTGCCAGCAGTTTGGGGAACAGGGGTAACATGCCAGATACGCAGTATTTT. Translating it yields CASSLGNRGNMPDTQYF.

The rearrangement links TRBV12-3 or TRBV12-4 to TRBJ2-2, with 7 bases aligning to TRBD1. The CDR3 covers 13 residues. Trimming removed 6 bases from V and 14 bases from J; junction bases left unmatched: 12. The CDR3 DNA sequence: TGTGCCAGCAGGATACAGGGGTCGGTCGACCTGTTTTTT. This encodes CASRIQGSVDLFF.

This clonotype was recorded a few times. Compared with germline, one end of the junction differs, possibly owing to a read error. J is TRBJ2-3 and V is TRBV20-1, with TRBD2 as a possible D gene (6 bases). The CDR3 contains 12 residues. From germline, CDR1 is DFQATT and CDR2 SNEGSKA (reference sequence). CDR3 region: CSARDFAGSVKF. DNA of the CDR3: TGCAGTGCTAGAGATTTCGCGGGGAGTGTTAAATTT.

There are a few counts of this clonotype. The rearrangement links TRBV27 to TRBJ2-7; D possibly corresponds to TRBD2 (6 bases). The CDR3 is 13 amino acids. V lost 0 bases and J 4 bases, leaving 7 bases between the germline ends. Germline CDR1 and CDR2: MNHEY and SMNVEV (reference sequence). The DNA of the CDR3 is TGTGCCAGCAGTTTATCGGAGGGTTACGAGCAGTACTTC. The encoded protein is CASSLSEGYEQYF.

The chain is built from TRBV19 and TRBJ2-7; D not certain. The ends were cut back, 2 bases at V and 3 bases at J, with 14 bases in the middle. Looked up from germline, CDR1 is LNHDA and CDR2 is SQIVND (reference sequence). This CDR3 comprises 15 residues. CDR3 sequence reads: CASSIRSGRNYEQYV. CDR3 bases: TGTGCCAGTAGTATAAGGAGTGGCAGAAACTACGAGCAGTACGTC.

This clonotype was observed a handful of times. In DNA form, the CDR3 reads TGTGCCAGCAGTGAAGTGGGGGCACACAATCAGCCCCAGCATTTT. Translation: CASSEVGAHNQPQHF. The chain couples TRBV2 to TRBJ1-5, with a weak D call TRBD1 (6 bases). The V and J ends lost 1 base and 3 bases respectively, with 10 bases between them. This CDR3 spans 15 amino acids. CDR1 and CDR2 (germline): SNHLY, FYNNEI.

V and J are TRBV2 and TRBJ2-3; 13 bases line up with TRBD2. V gave up 4 bases and J gave up 4 bases; unmatched junction bases: 5. This CDR3 has 16 amino acids. The germline V gene encodes CDR1 SNHLY and CDR2 FYNNEI. DNA of the CDR3: TGTGCCAGCAGTGTCGGACTAGCGGGAGTCGCAGATACGCAGTATTTT. Residues: CASSVGLAGVADTQYF. Supplemented by reference TRBV2 and TRBJ2-3, the full variable domain reads EPEVTQTPSHQVTQMGQEVILRCVPISNHLYFYWYRQILGQKVEFLVSFYNNEISEKSEIFDDQFSVERPDGSNFTLKIRSTKLEDSAMYFCASSVGLAGVADTQYFGPGTRLTVL.

The rearrangement uses TRBV12-5 and TRBJ2-5, with D perhaps matching TRBD2 (5 bases). The V and J ends lost 2 bases and 4 bases respectively, with 14 bases between them. The CDR3 consists of 15 residues. Germline CDR1 reads LGHNT; CDR2 reads FRNRAP. The CDR3 DNA sequence: TGTGCTAGTGGTTTGAGTGGCGCGGGCGTAGAGACCCAGTACTTC. Its translation: CASGLSGAGVETQYF. The full variable domain, with the rest looked up from reference TRBV12-5 and TRBJ2-5, is DARVTQTPRHKVTEMGQEVTMRCQPILGHNTVFWYRQTMMQGLELLAYFRNRAPLDDSGMPKDRFSAEMPDATLATLKIQPSEPRDSAVYFCASGLSGAGVETQYFGPGTRLLVL.